The 27 T cell receptor beta chains given below trace back to one sample, sequenced in a study of CD8 T cells in Susac syndrome. Roughly 0.5 to 1 ug RNA was reverse transcribed with random hexamers. From the immunoSEQ multiplex PCR reads, TCRdb called clonotypes with MiXCR, one entry per CDR3 protein. The sample carries about 300,000 distinct CDR3 sequences, 85% recorded once. The sample was CD8+ T cells from PBMCs. These receptors came from a human donor with multiple sclerosis.

The CDR3 DNA follows: TGTGCCAGCAGCAACCCCCCGGGGGACAGCGTCACTGAAGCTTTCTTT. Its protein product is CASSNPPGDSVTEAFF. V is TRBV28 and J is TRBJ1-1, with 7 bases fitting TRBD1. The junction had 14 bases not matched to a gene; V was cut back by 6 bases and J by 4 bases. The CDR3 contains 16 residues. Germline-derived CDR1 and CDR2 are MDHEN and SYDVKM.

The table lists this clonotype with a count of one. V gene TRBV6-2 or TRBV6-3 combines with J gene TRBJ2-7, with 10 bases matching TRBD2. The CDR3 covers 15 residues. The trim removed 0 bases at V and 3 bases at J, leaving 2 bases unmatched. In germline, CDR1 is MNHEY, CDR2 SVGEGT. The DNA for the CDR3 is TGTGCCAGCAGTTACTCCAGCGGGAGGGGCTACGAGCAGTACTTC. It specifies CASSYSSGRGYEQYF.

A single count supports this clonotype. This sequence joins TRBV12-3 or TRBV12-4 and TRBJ2-7, with 7 bases lining up with TRBD1. The V gene end was trimmed by 3 bases and the J gene end by 6 bases; junction bases not matched to a gene: 5. This CDR3 comprises 13 residues. DNA of the CDR3: TGTGCCAGCAGTTTTTTCAGGACAGGCGAGCAGTACTTC. Translation gives CASSFFRTGEQYF.

The chain employs TRBV6-5 and TRBJ1-5; D may be TRBD1 (5 bases). Germline lookup yields CDR1 MNHEY and CDR2 SVGAGI. The CDR3 is made up of 14 amino acids. Trimming removed 5 bases at V and 7 bases at J, with 15 bases between. The CDR3 protein is CASSPREEGQPQHF. DNA of the CDR3: TGTGCCAGCAGTCCCAGGGAGGAGGGCCAGCCCCAGCATTTT.

This rearrangement joins TRBV6-2 or TRBV6-3 to TRBJ2-7; D not resolved. Germline CDR1 MNHEY, CDR2 SVGEGT. V was cut by 6 bases and J by 0 bases, with 15 bases left in between. CDR3 length equals 15 residues. The CDR3 loop reads CASSWNGRASYEQYF. CDR3 in DNA: TGTGCCAGCAGCTGGAATGGTAGGGCCTCCTACGAGCAGTACTTC.

The chain joins TRBV3-1 to TRBJ1-1, with a possible D match to TRBD1 (6 bases). This CDR3 region has 17 residues. Germline CDR1 is LGHDT and CDR2 is YNNKEL (reference sequence). Trimming removed 7 bases from V and 0 bases from J, with 21 bases in between. CDR3 sequence reads: CASNLTGGIAMNTEAFF. For the CDR3, the DNA is TGTGCCAGCAACCTGACAGGAGGTATCGCCATGAACACTGAAGCTTTCTTT.

The chain recombines TRBV30 with TRBJ1-4; 10 bases match TRBD1. J gave up 7 bases and V 3 bases, and 5 bases lay outside the gene matches. Looked up from germline, CDR1 is GTSNPN and CDR2 is SVGIG (reference sequence). The CDR3 is 14 residues long. This chain's CDR3 is CAWSEGQGIEKLFF. CDR3 sequence (DNA): TGTGCCTGGAGCGAGGGACAGGGGATTGAAAAACTGTTTTTT.

The gene calls are TRBV9 and TRBJ2-2, with D hard to call. Germline V gene lookup returns CDR1 SGDLS and CDR2 YYNGEE. The CDR3 consists of 12 residues. Trimming pared 4 bases from V and 6 bases from J, leaving 7 bases between. CDR3 amino acids: CASSPRPGELFF. Here the CDR3 DNA reads TGTGCCAGCAGCCCCCGGCCCGGGGAGCTGTTTTTT.

The rearrangement joins TRBV28 to TRBJ2-5; 13 nucleotides agree with TRBD2. Per the germline V gene, CDR1 is MDHEN and CDR2 is SYDVKM. This CDR3 spans 16 amino acids. J gave up 5 bases and V 5 bases, and 8 bases lay outside the gene matches. The CDR3 loop reads CASSKTGLAGRETQYF. DNA of the CDR3: TGTGCCAGCAGTAAAACGGGACTAGCGGGACGCGAGACCCAGTACTTC.

Concerning this clonotype itself: Mismatch with germline at one junction end may stem from a read error. The V gene is TRBV10-3, the J gene TRBJ2-1, with 7 nucleotides matching TRBD1. There are 16 residues in the CDR3. Germline lookup yields CDR1 ENHRY and CDR2 SYGVKD. CDR3 protein: CAISEPRTGLGDEQLF. CDR3 nucleotides: TGTGCCATCAGCGAGCCCCGGACAGGTCTAGGGGATGAGCAGCTCTTC.

The chain joins TRBV28 to TRBJ2-2, with unresolved D. CDR3 length: 15 amino acids. Germline CDR1 and CDR2: MDHEN and SYDVKM. V shed 1 base and J shed 7 bases, with 13 bases lying between them. The CDR3, as DNA: TGTGCCAGCAGTTTATTAGGTCTAGGGATCGGGGAGCTGTTTTTT. Translation gives CASSLLGLGIGELFF.

The rearrangement links TRBV6-2 or TRBV6-3 to TRBJ2-1; the match to TRBD2 covers 14 bases. CDR1 and CDR2 (germline): MNHEY, SVGEGT. The V segment lost 2 bases and the J segment 9 bases; nucleotides outside the gene matches: 6. The CDR3 is made up of 16 amino acids. The CDR3, as DNA: TGTGCCAGCAGTTACCTAGAGACTAGCGGGAGGGCTGAGCAGTTCTTC. The encoded protein is CASSYLETSGRAEQFF.

The rearrangement uses TRBV15 and TRBJ1-5; a weak D match, TRBD1 (6 bases). CDR1 is LNHNV and CDR2 is YYDKDF in the germline V gene (reference sequence). The CDR3 length is 18 residues. Trimming took off 0 bases at V and 4 bases at J, with 19 bases between the two ends. The CDR3 loop is CATSRDRSLGGANQPQHF. CDR3 nucleotides: TGTGCCACCAGCAGAGATCGAAGTTTAGGGGGGGCGAATCAGCCCCAGCATTTT.

This sequence joins TRBV27 and TRBJ1-3; D not resolved. The CDR3 runs to 20 residues. V shed 2 bases and J shed 1 base, with 24 bases lying between them. Germline CDR1 reads MNHEY; CDR2 reads SMNVEV (reference sequence). CDR3 residues: CASSLLPGPPTGSSGNTIYF. The CDR3 DNA reads as TGTGCCAGCAGTTTACTCCCCGGACCCCCGACCGGATCGTCTGGAAACACCATATATTTT.

This clonotype is a singleton in its sample. The gene calls are TRBV7-9 and TRBJ1-1; 8 bases fit TRBD1. The CDR3 runs 17 residues. Germline CDR1 is SEHNR and CDR2 is FQNEAQ (reference sequence). With 4 bases clipped from V and 6 bases from J, the junction kept 16 bases outside the gene matches. CDR3 DNA: TGTGCCAGCAGCTCCGGAGTGGACAGGGTTTTTGCGGCTGAAGCTTTCTTT. This sequence encodes CASSSGVDRVFAAEAFF.

This chain connects TRBV28 to TRBJ2-1; D possibly matches TRBD1 or TRBD2 (5 bases each). The V end was cut by 5 bases, the J end by 6 bases, with 17 bases between. CDR3 size: 15 residues. Germline CDR1 and CDR2: MDHEN and SYDVKM. The CDR3, as DNA: TGTGCCAGCAGTCTGAGAGGGGTTGTTCTCAATGAGCAGTTCTTC. Translating it yields CASSLRGVVLNEQFF.

This rearrangement joins TRBV19 to TRBJ2-7; 8 bases agree with TRBD2. The J segment lost 6 bases and the V segment lost 3 bases, leaving 7 bases of the junction unmatched. Germline values: CDR1 LNHDA, CDR2 SQIVND (reference sequence). There are 14 residues in the CDR3. CDR3 nucleotides: TGTGCCAGTAGTATCAGCGGGAGTCTTAGCGAGCAGTACTTC. Amino acids: CASSISGSLSEQYF.

This clonotype was counted between two and nine times. In DNA form, the CDR3 reads TGTGCCAGTAGTATCGGCGGAGCTAACACTGAAGCTTTCTTT. Amino acid sequence: CASSIGGANTEAFF. The V and J genes are TRBV19 and TRBJ1-1; unclear D gene. Germline CDR1 reads LNHDA; CDR2 reads SQIVND (reference sequence). The V end lost 3 bases, the J end lost 2 bases, and 10 bases lay between the germline ends. The CDR3 is 14 amino acids. Full variable domain (remainder filled in from reference TRBV19 and TRBJ1-1): DGGITQSPKYLFRKEGQNVTLSCEQNLNHDAMYWYRQDPGQGLRLIYYSQIVNDFQKGDIAEGYSVSREKKESFPLTVTSAQKNPTAFYLCASSIGGANTEAFFGQGTRLTVV.

J is TRBJ1-3 and V is TRBV6-1, with 7 bases that match TRBD1. With V trimmed by 5 bases and J by 4 bases, 20 bases remained unmatched. The CDR3 is made up of 19 amino acids. CDR1 and CDR2 from the germline V gene are MNHNS and SASEGT. The DNA of the CDR3 is TGTGCCAGCAGTCCACAACCGGGTCAAACGGGACAGCCAGGAAACACCATATATTTT. This sequence encodes CASSPQPGQTGQPGNTIYF.

The genes are TRBV7-4 and TRBJ2-5; the match to TRBD2 covers 9 bases. The CDR3 length is 16 residues. Unmatched junction bases numbered 10, after V lost 5 bases and J lost 3 bases. Germline CDR1 reads SGHVT; CDR2 reads SQSDAQ. The DNA of the CDR3 is TGTGCCAGCAGCCCCCGACTAGCGGAGGGCAAAGAGACCCAGTACTTC. Its protein product is CASSPRLAEGKETQYF.

This chain uses TRBV20-1 with TRBJ2-7, with 9 bases that match TRBD2. The trim removed 0 bases at V and 4 bases at J, leaving 10 bases unmatched. Germline V CDR1 and CDR2: DFQATT, SNEGSKA (reference sequence). The CDR3 sequence is 16 residues long. DNA for the CDR3: TGCAGTGCTAGAGATCAGGTTAGCGGGAGATTTTACGAGCAGTACTTC. It yields the protein CSARDQVSGRFYEQYF.

The J gene is TRBJ1-3, the V gene TRBV4-3, with TRBD1 identical over 9 bases. The CDR3 contains 15 residues. The V and J ends lost 0 bases and 8 bases, in that order; junction bases with no gene match: 5. The germline gives CDR1 LGHNA, CDR2 YSLEER. CDR3 region: CASSQEGDRDDTIYF. The CDR3, as DNA: TGCGCCAGCAGCCAAGAAGGGGACAGGGATGACACCATATATTTT.

This chain uses TRBV6-1 with TRBJ2-3; D remains ambiguous. V gave up 7 bases and J gave up 2 bases, with 16 bases separating them. Per the germline V gene, CDR1 is MNHNS and CDR2 is SASEGT. This CDR3 has 15 amino acids. The CDR3 region is CASTQLGSSTDTQYF. The CDR3 bases are TGTGCCAGCACCCAGCTGGGCAGCTCCACAGATACGCAGTATTTT.

The chain is built from TRBV5-1 and TRBJ2-1; D is perhaps TRBD2 (5 bases). The germline CDR1 and CDR2 sequences are SGHRS and YFSETQ. Trimming took 1 base from V and 4 from J, leaving 15 bases between them. This CDR3 has 16 amino acids. The CDR3 sequence: CASSLSEGVLYNEQFF. The CDR3 DNA is TGCGCCAGCAGCTTGTCTGAGGGAGTGCTATACAATGAGCAGTTCTTC.

This chain connects TRBV7-6 to TRBJ2-2; D is ambiguous. The CDR3 runs 18 residues. Germline CDR1 is SGHVS and CDR2 is FNYEAQ. Trimming removed 2 bases at V and 2 bases at J, with 18 bases between. The CDR3 nucleotides are TGTGCCAGCAGCTTAAGCAGGCAGCCTCCCTTTAACACCGGGGAGCTGTTTTTT. Residues: CASSLSRQPPFNTGELFF.

This rearrangement joins TRBV6-5 to TRBJ2-3; D is undetermined. The germline V gene encodes CDR1 MNHEY and CDR2 SVGAGI. This CDR3 spans 18 amino acids. Trimming shortened V by 0 bases and J by 0 bases, and 16 bases separated the two germline ends. The CDR3 loop reads CASSYSVRATASTDTQYF. CDR3 nucleotides: TGTGCCAGCAGTTACTCGGTCCGGGCAACCGCTAGCACAGATACGCAGTATTTT.

The V call is TRBV7-2, the J call TRBJ1-5; D unresolved. The CDR3 is 15 amino acids. Trimming took off 3 bases at V and 1 base at J, with 10 bases between the two ends. Germline V gene data show CDR1 as SGHTA and CDR2 as FQGNSA. CDR3 sequence (DNA): TGTGCCAGCAGCTTGGTCCTCGGGAGCAATCAGCCCCAGCATTTT. It is translated as CASSLVLGSNQPQHF.